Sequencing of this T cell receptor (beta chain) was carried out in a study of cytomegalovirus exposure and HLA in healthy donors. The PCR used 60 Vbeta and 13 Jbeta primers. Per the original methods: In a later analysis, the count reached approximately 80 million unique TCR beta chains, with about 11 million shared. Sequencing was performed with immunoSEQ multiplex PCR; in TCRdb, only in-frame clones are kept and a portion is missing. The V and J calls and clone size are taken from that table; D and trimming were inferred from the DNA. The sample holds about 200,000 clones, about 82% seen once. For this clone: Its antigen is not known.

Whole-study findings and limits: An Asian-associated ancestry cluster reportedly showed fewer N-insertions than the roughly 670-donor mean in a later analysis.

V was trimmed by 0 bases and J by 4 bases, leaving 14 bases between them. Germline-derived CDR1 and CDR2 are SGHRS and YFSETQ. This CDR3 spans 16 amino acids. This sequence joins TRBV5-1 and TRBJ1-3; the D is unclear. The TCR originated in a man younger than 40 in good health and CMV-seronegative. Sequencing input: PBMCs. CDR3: CASSLVNRDTGNTIYF. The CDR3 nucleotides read TGCGCCAGCAGCTTGGTCAACCGGGATACAGGAAACACCATATATTTT.